Following are 9 T cell receptor beta chains from one sample sequenced in a study of long-term antiretroviral therapy in people with HIV. Survey level was the resolution at which the v3.0 immunoSEQ assay ran. The data were produced by immunoSEQ multiplex PCR, yet TCRdb's version contains in-frame clones alone and is incomplete. The sample yields tens of thousands of clones, roughly three quarters seen once. The sequences come from unsorted PBMCs, collected 1.1 years before starting antiretroviral therapy. All receptors derive from a woman aged 40 to 55 with HIV.

In DNA, the CDR3 is TGTGCCAGCAGCGTGGTCTCCAGCCCCAAGGCTGAAGCTTTCTTT. Its translation is CASSVVSSPKAEAFF. The V gene is TRBV9, the J gene TRBJ1-1; D not resolved. CDR1 and CDR2 from the germline V gene are SGDLS and YYNGEE. V lost 2 bases, J lost 6 bases, and 17 bases lay in between. The CDR3 totals 15 residues. Combining the CDR3 with reference TRBV9 and TRBJ1-1 gives the whole variable domain DSGVTQTPKHLITATGQRVTLRCSPRSGDLSVYWYQQSLDQGLQFLIQYYNGEERAKGNILERFSAQQFPDLHSELNLSSLELGDSALYFCASSVVSSPKAEAFFGQGTRLTVV.

The chain carries TRBV7-9 and TRBJ1-4; D gene unclear. Trimming shortened V by 2 bases and J by 6 bases, and 4 bases separated the two germline ends. Per the germline V gene, CDR1 is SEHNR and CDR2 is FQNEAQ (reference sequence). This CDR3 region has 12 residues. The CDR3 coding sequence is TGTGCCAGCAGCTTAATCGATGAAAAACTGTTTTTT. Amino acids: CASSLIDEKLFF.

As DNA, the CDR3 is TGTGCCAGCAGGCCGGGACTAGCGGGAGATTACGAGCAGTACTTC. Translated, it gives CASRPGLAGDYEQYF. V is TRBV27 and J is TRBJ2-7, with 14 bases fitting TRBD2. CDR3 size: 15 residues. V was pared by 6 bases and J by 4 bases, with 5 bases of the junction left unmatched. Germline assignment: CDR1 MNHEY and CDR2 SMNVEV (reference sequence).

The sample holds a few counts of this clone. This CDR3 is CASSQNRQGKTTDTQYF. DNA for the CDR3: TGTGCCAGCAGCCAAAACCGACAGGGAAAAACCACAGATACGCAGTATTTT. The J gene is TRBJ2-3, the V gene TRBV11-3, with 7 bases aligning to TRBD1. V lost 5 bases and J lost 2; bases outside the gene matches: 13. Germline CDR1 reads SGHNT; CDR2 reads YENEEA. The CDR3 loop spans 17 amino acids.

CDR3 DNA sequence: TGTGCCAGCAGTTACTCAATTGGGGGGGGCTATGGCTACACCTTC. Translating it yields CASSYSIGGGYGYTF. The chain carries TRBV6-5 and TRBJ1-2, with D perhaps TRBD1 (5 bases). Looked up from germline, CDR1 is MNHEY and CDR2 is SVGAGI. Trimming took off 0 bases at V and 4 bases at J, with 12 bases between the two ends. The CDR3 spans 15 residues.

This clone has just one count. The chain carries TRBV6-1 and TRBJ2-7; 9 nucleotides agree with TRBD2. This CDR3 is 13 amino acids long. Germline loops: CDR1 MNHNS, CDR2 SASEGT. After removal of 10 bases from V and 4 bases from J, the junction contained 8 bases not matched to a gene. The CDR3 loop is CAILAGRGYEQYF. CDR3 in DNA: TGTGCCATTCTAGCGGGAAGAGGATACGAGCAGTACTTC.

A few counts support this clone. The chain joins TRBV27 to TRBJ1-2, with 9 positions matching TRBD1. The germline V gene encodes CDR1 MNHEY and CDR2 SMNVEV (reference sequence). This CDR3 region has 14 residues. V lost 6 bases, J lost 5 bases, and 7 bases stayed unmatched. In nucleotides, the CDR3 is TGTGCCAGCAGATCAACCGGGACAGGGTATGGCTACACCTTC. Encoded protein: CASRSTGTGYGYTF.

The J gene is TRBJ2-1, the V gene TRBV7-9; 13 nucleotides align to TRBD2. The V gene end was trimmed by 5 bases and the J gene end by 4 bases; junction bases not matched to a gene: 8. The CDR3 spans 17 residues. Germline V lookup: CDR1 SEHNR, CDR2 FQNEAQ (reference sequence). The CDR3 nucleotides read TGTGCCAGCAGCCCTTCCCAGGGACTAGCGGGATACAATGAGCAGTTCTTC. The encoded protein is CASSPSQGLAGYNEQFF.

The rearrangement joins TRBV5-6 to TRBJ1-3; TRBD1 aligns across 7 bases. V was pared by 4 bases and J by 4 bases, with 5 bases of the junction left unmatched. Germline-derived CDR1 and CDR2 are SGHDT and YYEEEE. The CDR3 covers 14 residues. The CDR3: CASSGRTGGNTIYF. The CDR3 DNA sequence: TGTGCCAGCAGCGGTCGGACAGGCGGAAACACCATATATTTT.